This T cell receptor (beta chain) was identified in a study of T cells after yellow fever vaccination. Across the whole study: Low-cell-number fractions were prepared with SMART-Seq v4 Ultra Low Input. Study-wide points: Clones that expanded after primary vaccination mostly reappeared after the booster (roughly 95% CD4, roughly 87% CD8).

TCRdb passed the 5' RACE reads through MiXCR, listing each CDR3 protein once. Seen here are 300,000 to 400,000 distinct CDR3 sequences, around 12% observed once, and the top ten hold approximately 3.4%. As regards this clonotype: Its antigen is currently unknown.

With V trimmed by 4 bases and J by 9 bases, 7 bases remained unmatched. The CDR3 runs to 15 residues. The germline V gene has CDR1 SNHLY and CDR2 FYNNEI. Sequencing was performed on CD4+ T cells sorted from PBMCs, taken 15 days after the yellow fever booster vaccination. V is TRBV2 and J is TRBJ1-5; 12 bases are a match to TRBD1. This clonotype was sampled from a man aged 18 to 30 who received the YFV17D yellow fever vaccine. The CDR3 region is CASSATGTGGLPQHF. CDR3 DNA sequence: TGTGCCAGCAGTGCGACCGGGACAGGGGGCTTGCCCCAGCATTTT. The full variable domain, with the rest looked up from reference TRBV2 and TRBJ1-5, is EPEVTQTPSHQVTQMGQEVILRCVPISNHLYFYWYRQILGQKVEFLVSFYNNEISEKSEIFDDQFSVERPDGSNFTLKIRSTKLEDSAMYFCASSATGTGGLPQHFGDGTRLSIL.